These 13 T cell receptor beta chains came from one sample sequenced in a study of cytomegalovirus exposure and HLA in healthy donors. The PCR employed 60 Vbeta primers together with 13 Jbeta primers. Method: immunoSEQ multiplex PCR; TCRdb's copy keeps in-frame clones and lacks some. The sample lists around 130,000 clones, around 77% occurring once. Sequenced: PBMCs. The receptor set was obtained from a man aged 50 or older in good health and CMV-seronegative.

In DNA, the CDR3 is TGTGCCAGCAGTTTAGGATACCGACAAAGTTACGAGCAGTACTTC. It encodes CASSLGYRQSYEQYF. V is TRBV28 and J is TRBJ2-7; unclear D gene. Trimming cost V 2 bases and J 4 bases, with 15 bases left between them. Germline V lookup: CDR1 MDHEN, CDR2 SYDVKM. The CDR3 totals 15 residues.

The J gene is TRBJ2-1, the V gene TRBV19; the match to TRBD2 covers 12 bases. Germline V gene data show CDR1 as LNHDA and CDR2 as SQIVND (reference sequence). The CDR3 is 19 residues long. After removal of 4 bases from V and 4 bases from J, the junction contained 14 bases not matched to a gene. This CDR3 reads CASSTAGTRGLAGYNEQFF. CDR3 nucleotides: TGTGCCAGTAGTACAGCCGGGACAAGGGGACTAGCGGGTTACAATGAGCAGTTCTTC.

This clone was detected only a few times. The genes are TRBV15 and TRBJ2-5, with D perhaps TRBD2 (8 bases). In germline, CDR1 is LNHNV, CDR2 YYDKDF (reference sequence). CDR3 length: 16 amino acids. The ends were cut back, 8 bases at V and 4 bases at J, with 23 bases in the middle. This CDR3 is CATGTGEREYRETQYF. The CDR3 region has the DNA TGTGCCACCGGAACAGGGGAGCGGGAGTACCGAGAGACCCAGTACTTC.

For the CDR3, the DNA is TGTGCCATCAGACCCTCCGGGGATAATTCACCCCTCCACTTT. Amino acids: CAIRPSGDNSPLHF. The chain links TRBV10-3 to TRBJ1-6, with no clear D. CDR1 and CDR2 (germline): ENHRY, SYGVKD. Trimming removed 6 bases at V and 5 bases at J, with 11 bases between. The CDR3 is 14 amino acids.

This chain joins TRBV28 and TRBJ1-1, with 7 bases lining up with TRBD1. This CDR3 region has 12 residues. Per the germline V gene, CDR1 is MDHEN and CDR2 is SYDVKM. V was clipped by 8 bases and J by 6 bases; unmatched bases: 6. The CDR3 region is CASERGPAEAFF. The DNA of the CDR3 is TGTGCCAGCGAAAGGGGGCCAGCTGAAGCTTTCTTT.

The chain has TRBV5-4 and TRBJ2-5, with D possibly TRBD2 on 5 matching bases. The CDR3 is 16 amino acids. The germline CDR1 and CDR2 sequences are SGHNT and YYREEE (reference sequence). The V gene lost 4 bases and the J gene lost 3 bases, with 19 bases spanning the gap. Here the CDR3 reads CASSKGVSPGKETQYF. The CDR3 coding sequence is TGTGCCAGCAGCAAAGGTGTATCCCCGGGAAAAGAGACCCAGTACTTC.

The chain uses TRBV28 and TRBJ2-7, with D possibly being TRBD1 (7 bases). The CDR3 sequence is 12 residues long. Trimming took off 8 bases at V and 8 bases at J, with 16 bases between the two ends. Germline assignment: CDR1 MDHEN and CDR2 SYDVKM. The DNA of the CDR3 is TGTGCCAGCGGGGGGACAGTGGTGAAGCAGTACTTC. It translates to CASGGTVVKQYF.

The rearrangement joins TRBV4-1 to TRBJ1-5; D not certain. V lost 0 bases and J 5 bases, leaving 11 bases between the germline ends. The CDR3 runs 15 residues. Germline CDR1 MGHRA, CDR2 YSYEKL. CDR3 protein: CASSQEGRADQPQHF. The CDR3, as DNA: TGCGCCAGCAGCCAAGAAGGTCGAGCGGATCAGCCCCAGCATTTT.

This clone was seen a handful of times. V and J are TRBV21-1 and TRBJ2-4; the table's D call of TRBD1 was not tested on the DNA. TRBV21-1 is a known pseudogene. The CDR3 runs to 16 residues. CDR3 residues: CASSNTRHLAKNIQYF. CDR3 DNA: TGTGCCAGCAGCAATACCCGACATCTAGCCAAAAACATTCAGTACTTC.

The chain combines TRBV18 with TRBJ1-4, with no clear D. CDR3 size: 13 residues. V lost 0 bases to trimming and J lost 10 bases, with 9 bases between them. Per the germline V gene, CDR1 is KGHSH and CDR2 is LQKENI. The CDR3 here is CASSPPLRGKLFF. In DNA, the CDR3 is TGTGCCAGCTCACCACCGTTACGGGGAAAACTGTTTTTT.

This chain links TRBV28 with TRBJ1-2; 10 positions match TRBD1. The CDR3 is made up of 17 amino acids. Germline-derived CDR1 and CDR2 are MDHEN and SYDVKM. With 6 bases clipped from V and 1 base from J, the junction kept 11 bases outside the gene matches. The CDR3 DNA reads TGTGCCAGCAGACGACCGGGACAGGGGCAGGTTAACTATGGCTACACCTTC. As protein: CASRRPGQGQVNYGYTF.

The genes are TRBV5-1 and TRBJ1-1; a possible D gene is TRBD1 (6 bases). This CDR3 comprises 17 residues. V was clipped by 3 bases and J by 0 bases, with 18 bases between them. The germline V gene has CDR1 SGHRS and CDR2 YFSETQ. DNA of the CDR3: TGCGCCAGCAGCTCCGGCCCCAGGGGTGTGGTGAACACTGAAGCTTTCTTT. Its translation is CASSSGPRGVVNTEAFF.

The CDR3: CASSLEIYEQFF. CDR3 nucleotides: TGTGCCAGCAGCTTAGAAATCTATGAGCAGTTCTTC. The rearrangement uses TRBV7-8 and TRBJ2-1; D not resolved. The V gene lost 1 base and the J gene lost 8 bases, with 6 bases spanning the gap. CDR3 length equals 12 residues. Per germline, CDR1 SGHVS and CDR2 FQNEAQ.